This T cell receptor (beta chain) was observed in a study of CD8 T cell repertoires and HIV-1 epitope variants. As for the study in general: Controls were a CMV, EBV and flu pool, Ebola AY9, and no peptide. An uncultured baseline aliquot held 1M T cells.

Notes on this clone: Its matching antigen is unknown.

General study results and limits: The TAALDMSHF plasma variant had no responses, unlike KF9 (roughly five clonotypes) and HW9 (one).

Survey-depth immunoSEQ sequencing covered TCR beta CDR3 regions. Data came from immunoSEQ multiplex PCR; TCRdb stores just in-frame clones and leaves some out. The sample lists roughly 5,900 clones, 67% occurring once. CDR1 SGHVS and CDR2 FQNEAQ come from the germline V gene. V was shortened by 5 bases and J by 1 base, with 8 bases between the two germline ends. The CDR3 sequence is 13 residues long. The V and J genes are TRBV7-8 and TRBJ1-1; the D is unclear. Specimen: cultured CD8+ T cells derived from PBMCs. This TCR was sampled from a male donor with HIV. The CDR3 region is CASSLRGNTEAFF. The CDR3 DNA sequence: TGTGCCAGCAGCCTTCGGGGGAACACTGAAGCTTTCTTT.